The 17 T cell receptor beta chains below were found in one sample sequenced in a study of cytomegalovirus exposure and HLA in healthy donors. Primers for the PCR totalled 60 Vbeta and 13 Jbeta. Repertoires were generated with immunoSEQ multiplex PCR, while TCRdb's copy carries only in-frame clones and drops some. This table lists about 90,000 clones. The sequenced sample consisted of PBMCs. The source of these receptors is a woman aged 25 to 39 in good health and CMV-seronegative.

The chain combines TRBV14 with TRBJ1-6; no firm D call. Germline V gives CDR1 SGHDN, CDR2 FVKESK. Trimming removed 0 bases at V and 10 bases at J, with 4 bases between. This CDR3 region has 12 residues. For the CDR3, the DNA is TGTGCCAGCAGCCAAGACCCATCACCCCTCCACTTT. Translation gives CASSQDPSPLHF.

This chain links TRBV28 with TRBJ2-7; D call uncertain. V dropped 3 bases and J dropped 2 bases, with 8 bases sitting between them. Germline V gene lookup returns CDR1 MDHEN and CDR2 SYDVKM. The CDR3 is 13 amino acids. CDR3 region: CASSFHTPYEQYF. The CDR3 DNA follows: TGTGCCAGCAGTTTCCACACCCCCTACGAGCAGTACTTC. Variable domain in full (rest from reference TRBV28 and TRBJ2-7): DVKVTQSSRYLVKRTGEKVFLECVQDMDHENMFWYRQDPGLGLRLIYFSYDVKMKEKGDIPEGYSVSREKKERFSLILESASTNQTSMYLCASSFHTPYEQYFGPGTRLTVT.

The CDR3 sequence is CASSITGTNYGYTF. For the CDR3, the DNA is TGTGCCAGCAGCATAACCGGGACAAACTATGGCTACACCTTC. The chain combines TRBV7-2 with TRBJ1-2, with D possibly being TRBD1 (6 bases). The CDR3 runs to 14 residues. Trimming took 5 bases from V and 2 from J, leaving 12 bases between them. Germline CDR1 SGHTA, CDR2 FQGNSA.

V usage is TRBV18 and J usage is TRBJ1-2; 10 nucleotides line up with TRBD1. J lost 5 bases, V lost 3 bases, and 3 bases had no gene match. The CDR3 contains 14 residues. CDR1 is KGHSH and CDR2 is LQKENI in the germline V gene. CDR3 nucleotides: TGTGCCAGCTCACCTCCGGGACAGGGGTATGGCTACACCTTC. Amino acids: CASSPPGQGYGYTF.

The chain joins TRBV30 to TRBJ2-7; possible D gene TRBD1, 5 bases. The germline CDR1 and CDR2 sequences are GTSNPN and SVGIG (reference sequence). The CDR3 totals 14 residues. V shed 0 bases and J shed 2 bases, with 11 bases lying between them. Written as DNA, the CDR3 is TGTGCCTGGAGTGTACACATGGACACCTACGAGCAGTACTTC. It encodes CAWSVHMDTYEQYF.

The rearrangement joins TRBV27 to TRBJ2-5; TRBD1 agrees at 7 bases. V was pared by 6 bases and J by 2 bases, with 6 bases of the junction left unmatched. Germline lookup yields CDR1 MNHEY and CDR2 SMNVEV (reference sequence). This CDR3 has 14 amino acids. For the CDR3, the DNA is TGTGCCAGCAGGGTGGGACAGACTCAAGAGACCCAGTACTTC. Translated: CASRVGQTQETQYF.

V usage is TRBV29-1 and J usage is TRBJ2-7; TRBD1 is a possible D gene (6 bases). Germline V CDR1 and CDR2: SQVTM, ANQGSEA. There are 14 residues in the CDR3. The V and J ends lost 3 bases and 3 bases respectively, with 15 bases between them. The chain's CDR3 is CSVEAPDRNYEQYF. In DNA, the CDR3 is TGCAGCGTTGAGGCACCAGACAGGAACTACGAGCAGTACTTC.

The chain couples TRBV19 to TRBJ1-2, with 9 nucleotides matching TRBD1. Trimming at V came to 5 bases and at J to 5 bases, leaving 6 bases not matched to a gene. The CDR3 runs 14 residues. Germline V gene lookup returns CDR1 LNHDA and CDR2 SQIVND (reference sequence). The chain's CDR3 is CASSPGQGRYGYTF. DNA of the CDR3: TGTGCCAGTAGTCCGGGACAGGGAAGGTATGGCTACACCTTC.

The chain links TRBV5-4 to TRBJ2-1, with 8 positions matching TRBD1. The CDR3 length is 14 residues. Germline loops: CDR1 SGHNT, CDR2 YYREEE (reference sequence). Trimming took 6 bases from V and 8 from J; bases not matched to a gene: 10. Here the CDR3 reads CASTPRGRVDEQFF. CDR3 nucleotide sequence: TGTGCCAGCACCCCCAGGGGGCGCGTCGATGAGCAGTTCTTC.

The genes are TRBV11-2 and TRBJ1-1; 7 bases map to TRBD1. The CDR3 runs to 16 residues. CDR1 is SGHAT, CDR2 FQNNGV, per germline. V lost 1 base and J lost 5; bases outside the gene matches: 10. The CDR3 DNA reads as TGTGCCAGCAGCTTAGGAAGGGGCAGGGGGTATACTGAAGCTTTCTTT. It translates to CASSLGRGRGYTEAFF.

With respect to this clone: At one of its ends the junction is not consistent with the germline gene, which may arise from a read error. Other DNA sequences from this sample encode an identical CDR3 as well. The gene calls are TRBV10-3 and TRBJ1-4; possible D gene TRBD1, 6 bases. The germline V gene encodes CDR1 ENHRY and CDR2 SYGVKD. CDR3 length: 15 amino acids. The CDR3 protein is CAISESQGGGEKLFF. The CDR3 DNA follows: TGTGCCATCAGTGAGTCCCAGGGAGGGGGTGAAAAGCTGTTTTTT.

The chain carries TRBV2 and TRBJ2-2, with 9 positions matching TRBD1. This CDR3 spans 15 amino acids. V was clipped by 4 bases and J by 3 bases; unmatched bases: 3. Germline CDR1 reads SNHLY; CDR2 reads FYNNEI. The CDR3 sequence is CASSGDRAHTGELFF. CDR3 nucleotides: TGTGCCAGCAGTGGGGACAGGGCGCACACCGGGGAGCTGTTTTTT.

The chain carries TRBV5-4 and TRBJ2-7, with 9 bases aligning to TRBD1. V lost 0 bases, J lost 0 bases, and 4 bases stayed unmatched. CDR3 length: 16 residues. Germline CDR1 SGHNT, CDR2 YYREEE (reference sequence). CDR3 DNA sequence: TGTGCCAGCAGCTTGGTAGGGACAGGGCTCTCCTACGAGCAGTACTTC. Its translation is CASSLVGTGLSYEQYF.

V usage is TRBV10-2 and J usage is TRBJ1-3, with D possibly being TRBD1 (5 bases). This CDR3 has 16 residues. CDR1 and CDR2 from the germline V gene are WSHSY and SAAADI. The V end was cut by 3 bases, the J end by 2 bases, with 14 bases between. The CDR3 loop reads CASSDSGGRTGNTIYF. CDR3 coding DNA: TGCGCCAGCAGTGATAGCGGGGGACGAACTGGAAACACCATATATTTT.

The chain combines TRBV10-2 with TRBJ2-1; 8 bases are shared with TRBD1. V lost 7 bases to trimming and J lost 9 bases; unmatched junction nucleotides: 11. CDR3 length: 14 amino acids. CDR1 is WSHSY and CDR2 is SAAADI in the germline V gene. The CDR3, as DNA: TGCGCCAGCACGAGGACAGGGTATTCGGGTGAGCAGTTCTTC. Encoded protein: CASTRTGYSGEQFF.

This rearrangement joins TRBV6-5 to TRBJ1-6, with 12 bases that match TRBD1. CDR1 and CDR2 (germline): MNHEY, SVGAGI. CDR3 length equals 15 residues. Germline trimming cut 6 bases from V and 9 bases from J; bases unmatched to any gene: 6. CDR3 DNA sequence: TGTGCCAGCAGCCGCCCGGGACAGGGGGCTTCACCCCTCCACTTT. It encodes CASSRPGQGASPLHF.

The chain links TRBV6-6 to TRBJ1-2; tentative D call: TRBD1 (5 bases). CDR3 length: 16 residues. Trimming cost V 0 bases and J 1 base, with 12 bases left between them. The germline V gene has CDR1 MNHNY and CDR2 SVGAGI (reference sequence). CDR3 bases: TGTGCCAGCAGTTACTCCCCCGGGGGACTTAACTATGGCTACACCTTC. Translated, it gives CASSYSPGGLNYGYTF.